A single sample is the source of the 6 T cell receptor beta chains below, sequenced in a study of blood T cells in healthy people across ages. Then a second PCR, running roughly 7 to 11 cycles, was carried out with a sample-barcoded 5' primer and a J-beta primer mix. One entry per CDR3 protein, called by TCRdb with MiXCR from the 5' RACE reads. The sample has about 770,000 distinct CDR3 sequences; around 45% are singletons. Input material: blood. Receptors originate from a man between 60 and 75 years old in good health.

The chain uses TRBV7-9 and TRBJ2-3, with D perhaps TRBD1 (6 bases). Germline CDR1 and CDR2: SEHNR and FQNEAQ (reference sequence). V was clipped by 5 bases and J by 3 bases, with 15 bases between them. There are 15 residues in the CDR3. The CDR3 protein is CASSLGQKGTDTQYF. In DNA, the CDR3 is TGTGCCAGCAGCCTCGGACAGAAAGGGACAGATACGCAGTATTTT. Looking up the rest from reference TRBV7-9 and TRBJ2-3 gives the full variable domain: DTGVSQNPRHKITKRGQNVTFRCDPISEHNRLYWYRQTLGQGPEFLTYFQNEAQLEKSRLLSDRFSAERPKGSFSTLEIQRTEQGDSAMYLCASSLGQKGTDTQYFGPGTRLTVL.

In this sample, this clonotype turned up a few times. This chain uses TRBV6-2 or TRBV6-3 with TRBJ2-1, with TRBD2 matching over 15 bases. Per the germline V gene, CDR1 is MNHEY and CDR2 is SVGEGT. There are 20 residues in the CDR3. V lost 1 base, J lost 7 bases, and 14 bases stayed unmatched. CDR3 nucleotides: TGTGCCAGCAGTTACTGGGGACTAGCGGGGGGTTTTAAATTGGAGAATGAGCAGTTCTTC. Its translation: CASSYWGLAGGFKLENEQFF.

The chain joins TRBV7-2 to TRBJ2-1, with a tentative D call TRBD2 (5 bases). The ends were cut back, 0 bases at V and 10 bases at J, with 19 bases in the middle. This CDR3 is built from 16 residues. Germline V gives CDR1 SGHTA, CDR2 FQGNSA. In nucleotides, the CDR3 is TGTGCCAGCAGCTTAGCGAGCGGCAGAGCTACAAGGGAGCAGTTCTTC. It translates to CASSLASGRATREQFF.

This chain joins TRBV5-5 and TRBJ2-7; D might be TRBD2 (5 bases). The germline V gene encodes CDR1 SGHKS and CDR2 YYEKEE (reference sequence). Trimming took off 4 bases at V and 5 bases at J, with 16 bases between the two ends. The CDR3 extends over 14 amino acids. CDR3 sequence reads: CASSRRSLGDEQYF. In nucleotides, the CDR3 is TGTGCCAGCAGCCGTAGATCGCTCGGGGACGAGCAGTACTTC.

The gene calls are TRBV15 and TRBJ2-3; D unclear. In germline, CDR1 is LNHNV, CDR2 YYDKDF (reference sequence). V lost 5 bases and J lost 1, with 13 bases in between. This CDR3 region has 15 residues. For the CDR3, the DNA is TGTGCCACCAGCCCAGTAGGAAGCGGCACAGATACGCAGTATTTT. Its translation is CATSPVGSGTDTQYF. Using reference TRBV15 and TRBJ2-3 for the parts outside the CDR3, the full variable domain is DAMVIQNPRYQVTQFGKPVTLSCSQTLNHNVMYWYQQKSSQAPKLLFHYYDKDFNNEADTPDNFQSRRPNTSFCFLDIRSPGLGDTAMYLCATSPVGSGTDTQYFGPGTRLTVL.

The chain uses TRBV6-2 or TRBV6-3 and TRBJ2-7; D not certain. Looked up from germline, CDR1 is MNHEY and CDR2 is SVGEGT. V gave up 6 bases and J gave up 4 bases, with 13 bases separating them. CDR3 size: 13 residues. The CDR3 loop reads CASRVTATYEQYF. CDR3 nucleotide sequence: TGTGCCAGCAGGGTTACAGCGACTTACGAGCAGTACTTC.